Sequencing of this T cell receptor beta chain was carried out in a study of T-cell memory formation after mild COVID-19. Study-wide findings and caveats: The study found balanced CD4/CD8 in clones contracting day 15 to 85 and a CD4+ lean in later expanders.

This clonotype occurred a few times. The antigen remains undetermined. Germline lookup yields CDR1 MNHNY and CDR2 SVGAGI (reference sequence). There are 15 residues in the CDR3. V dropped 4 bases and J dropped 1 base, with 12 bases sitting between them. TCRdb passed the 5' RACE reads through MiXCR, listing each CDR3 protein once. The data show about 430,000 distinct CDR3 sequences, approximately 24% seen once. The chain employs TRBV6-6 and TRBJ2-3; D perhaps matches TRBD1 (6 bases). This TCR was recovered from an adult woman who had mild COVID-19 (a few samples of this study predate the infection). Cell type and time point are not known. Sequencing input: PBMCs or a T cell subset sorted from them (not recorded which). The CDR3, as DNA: TGTGCCAGCAGTTTAGGACAGTTGGGCACAGATACGCAGTATTTT. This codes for CASSLGQLGTDTQYF.